Sequencing of this TCR beta chain was carried out in a study of cytomegalovirus exposure and HLA in healthy donors. The wider study: The 95 to 150 validation repertoires and the roughly 680 first-cohort repertoires shared a platform, a later analysis reported.

Germline V gives CDR1 SGDLS, CDR2 YYNGEE. J was trimmed by 5 bases and V by 1 base; bases with no gene match: 8. The CDR3 has 15 residues. The protocol was immunoSEQ multiplex PCR, while the TCRdb copy is restricted to in-frame clones and leaves out a portion. Of about 160,000 clones listed, roughly 86% are singletons. Regarding this clone: Antigen: not known.

Regarding the study as a whole: The dataset shows that most TCR sequences were rare, while some public TCRs occurred in many donors. It was reportedly the case that the classifier diagnosed cytomegalovirus status with high specificity and sensitivity. In vitro data verified a few CMV-associated chains as specific for CMV antigens.

The specimen was PBMCs. The chain links TRBV9 to TRBJ2-5; TRBD2 matches at 7 bases. The clonotype was recovered from a man between 18 and 29 years old in good health and CMV-seropositive. This CDR3 reads CASSVSAGVYETQYF. The CDR3 DNA follows: TGTGCCAGCAGCGTAAGTGCGGGAGTATATGAGACCCAGTACTTC.